This T cell receptor beta chain was recorded in a study of vaccination effects on CD4 cells after COVID-19. Study in general: Two-dose BNT162b2 or mRNA-1273 vaccination was given to participants. General study results and limits: There was marked clonal contraction among infection- and vaccine-induced clones late after vaccination. Few convalescent patients, and no early post-infection timepoints, were available to the study.

The CDR3 covers 13 residues. CDR1 is SQVTM and CDR2 is ANQGSEA in the germline V gene. J was trimmed by 8 bases and V by 6 bases; bases with no gene match: 11. A note on this clone: Antigen: not known.

Before any sequencing was done, the ViraFEST assay used viral peptide pools to expand antigen-specific CD4+ T cells. After about 10 days in culture, the CD4+ T cells were isolated. Absence of prior SARS-CoV-2 infection characterized the vaccine recipients, who showed negative nucleocapsid antibodies. Libraries were prepared by immunoSEQ multiplex PCR; TCRdb keeps only in-frame clonotypes and omits some of them. Here the sample spans more than 25,000 clones, roughly two thirds being singletons. The clonotype comes from a human donor who received a COVID-19 vaccine. This sample comprised CD4+ T cells from PBMCs cultured with HCoV-229E spike peptides, obtained before COVID-19 vaccination. The chain recombines TRBV29-1 with TRBJ1-1; TRBD1 matches 8 bases. The chain's CDR3 is CSVVDRASLEAFF. In DNA, the CDR3 is TGCAGCGTCGTGGACAGGGCGTCTTTGGAAGCTTTCTTT.